The clone carrying this TCR beta chain appeared many times. TCRdb independently ran MiXCR on the RT-PCR reads; one entry per CDR3 protein. The sample yields 650,000 to 800,000 distinct CDR3 sequences, around 14% seen once. Germline V gene lookup returns CDR1 MNHNY and CDR2 SVGAGI (reference sequence). V was clipped by 2 bases and J by 6 bases; unmatched bases: 8. The CDR3 is 15 residues long. The receptor's source is a female donor in good health, serving as a healthy control. The sequenced material came from memory CD4+ T cells from blood. The chain carries TRBV6-6 and TRBJ1-2; 8 positions agree with TRBD1. CDR3 nucleotides: TGTGCCAGCAGTTACGAGCAGGGGGCGCTTAATGGCTACACCTTC. This codes for CASSYEQGALNGYTF.